This T cell receptor beta chain was profiled in a study of technical replicates of blood from a handful of donors. The method was immunoSEQ multiplex PCR; TCRdb's version includes in-frame clones alone and lacks a portion of them. The top ten hold about 0.35% of the sample, which has 70,000 to 90,000 clones, 90% to 95% seen once. The sequenced material came from T cells isolated from PBMCs. This sequence was found in a human donor in good health.

The CDR3 DNA is TGTGCCAGCAGTTACTCGAACGGAGGCAACACTGAAGCTTTCTTT. This encodes CASSYSNGGNTEAFF. The chain is built from TRBV6-5 and TRBJ1-1; no clear D. CDR1 is MNHEY, CDR2 SVGAGI, per germline. The CDR3 loop spans 15 amino acids. V shed 0 bases and J shed 2 bases, with 10 bases lying between them.